A single sample is the source of the 32 T cell receptor beta chains below, sequenced in a study of T-cell memory formation after mild COVID-19. TCRdb itself ran the 5' RACE reads through MiXCR, one entry per CDR3 protein. The sample has 100,000 to 150,000 distinct CDR3 sequences; approximately 5.9% are singletons. Sequencing was done on a sample of PBMCs or a T cell subset sorted from them (not recorded which). These receptor sequences come from an adult woman who had mild COVID-19 (a few samples of this study predate the infection). Cell type and time point are not known.

This clonotype was observed at least ten times. The chain uses TRBV18 and TRBJ2-3; possible D gene TRBD2, 5 bases. CDR3 size: 12 residues. The V and J ends lost 5 bases and 7 bases respectively, with 10 bases between them. In germline, CDR1 is KGHSH, CDR2 LQKENI. The CDR3 reads CASSSGSHTQYF. The CDR3 DNA reads as TGTGCCAGCTCATCGGGATCCCATACGCAGTATTTT.

The rearrangement links TRBV6-1 to TRBJ2-7, with a tentative D call TRBD1 (6 bases). Deletions cut 7 bases from V and 2 bases from J, with 18 bases between. The CDR3 contains 15 residues. Germline loops: CDR1 MNHNS, CDR2 SASEGT. The CDR3 region has the DNA TGTGCCAGCACGCTACAGGGAAGCCTTCCCTACGAGCAGTACTTC. It specifies CASTLQGSLPYEQYF.

This clonotype was seen at least ten times. The chain is built from TRBV20-1 and TRBJ2-7, with 9 bases matching TRBD2. The CDR3 is made up of 14 amino acids. Germline values: CDR1 DFQATT, CDR2 SNEGSKA (reference sequence). With V trimmed by 1 base and J by 6 bases, 7 bases remained unmatched. CDR3 nucleotide sequence: TGCAGTGCTAGAGCCGGGACTAGCCTCTCCGAGCAGTACTTC. Protein sequence: CSARAGTSLSEQYF.

This clonotype was observed a few times. This chain joins TRBV7-2 and TRBJ2-4; TRBD2 matches at 7 bases. With 3 bases clipped from V and 9 bases from J, the junction kept 2 bases outside the gene matches. This CDR3 comprises 12 residues. Germline V gene data show CDR1 as SGHTA and CDR2 as FQGNSA. The CDR3 sequence is CASSFPGGIQYF. The CDR3 DNA sequence: TGTGCCAGCAGCTTTCCGGGGGGCATTCAGTACTTC. The full variable domain, rest sourced from reference TRBV7-2 and TRBJ2-4, is GAGVSQSPSNKVTEKGKDVELRCDPISGHTALYWYRQSLGQGLEFLIYFQGNSAPDKSGLPSDRFSAERTGGSVSTLTIQRTQQEDSAVYLCASSFPGGIQYFGAGTRLSVL.

The chain carries TRBV10-2 and TRBJ1-3; tentatively, D is TRBD1 (5 bases). CDR1 and CDR2 (germline): WSHSY, SAAADI. The CDR3 covers 13 residues. Deletions cut 10 bases from V and 3 bases from J, with 13 bases between. DNA of the CDR3: TGCGCCACCAGGGAGGGCAATGGAAACACCATATATTTT. The encoded protein is CATREGNGNTIYF.

This clonotype was counted a few times. The chain couples TRBV9 to TRBJ2-7; D gene ambiguous. V was pared by 7 bases and J by 0 bases, with 5 bases between. Germline CDR1 reads SGDLS; CDR2 reads YYNGEE. The CDR3 sequence is 11 residues long. CDR3 loop: CASAASYEQYF. The CDR3 nucleotides are TGTGCCAGCGCCGCCTCCTACGAGCAGTACTTC.

This clonotype has more than one count but fewer than ten. V usage is TRBV7-2 and J usage is TRBJ1-1, with D hard to call. The V gene lost 4 bases and the J gene lost 4 bases, with 7 bases spanning the gap. This CDR3 comprises 12 residues. Germline CDR1 and CDR2: SGHTA and FQGNSA. CDR3 bases: TGTGCCAGCAGCTCGTCGGGCACTGAAGCTTTCTTT. Protein product: CASSSSGTEAFF.

Only a few counts were recorded for this clonotype. The chain combines TRBV6-2 or TRBV6-3 with TRBJ2-1; 9 bases agree with TRBD1. Germline CDR1 reads MNHEY; CDR2 reads SVGEGT. The CDR3 sequence is 19 residues long. V lost 0 bases, J lost 2 bases, and 11 bases stayed unmatched. CDR3 nucleotide sequence: TGTGCCAGCAGTTACTCGGACCGGAGGCGGACAGGGGCCTACAATGAGCAGTTCTTC. Amino acid sequence: CASSYSDRRRTGAYNEQFF.

The sample holds a few counts of this clonotype. V and J are TRBV7-3 and TRBJ2-3; 13 bases are shared with TRBD2. Germline assignment: CDR1 SGHTA and CDR2 FQGTGA. The CDR3 is 17 amino acids. The V and J ends lost 6 bases and 5 bases, in that order; junction bases with no gene match: 11. The CDR3 loop is CASSSLTTSGRGDTQYF. The DNA of the CDR3 is TGTGCCAGCAGTTCCCTGACTACTAGCGGGAGGGGAGATACGCAGTATTTT.

The CDR3 nucleotides are TGTGCCAGCAGCCCTACCGAAGGAGCGAACACTGAAGCTTTCTTT. It translates to CASSPTEGANTEAFF. V gene TRBV3-1 combines with J gene TRBJ1-1, with D unclear. The CDR3 has 15 amino acids. Trimming stripped 4 bases from V and 1 base from J, with 13 bases between. CDR1 is LGHDT and CDR2 is YNNKEL in the germline V gene (reference sequence).

This clonotype was detected ten times or more. This rearrangement joins TRBV12-3 or TRBV12-4 to TRBJ2-7; D is unresolved. The CDR3 is 11 residues long. The V end was cut by 6 bases, the J end by 5 bases, with 8 bases between. CDR3 sequence reads: CASSLGNEQYF. The CDR3 nucleotides are TGTGCCAGCAGCTTGGGGAACGAGCAGTACTTC.

This clonotype was observed a handful of times. This chain joins TRBV10-3 and TRBJ2-1; a possible D gene is TRBD2 (6 bases). The CDR3 is made up of 13 amino acids. The V and J ends lost 5 bases and 4 bases respectively, with 9 bases between them. Germline V lookup: CDR1 ENHRY, CDR2 SYGVKD. CDR3 DNA: TGTGCCATCAGTCTAGCGCTATACAATGAGCAGTTCTTC. Protein sequence: CAISLALYNEQFF.

The genes are TRBV11-3 and TRBJ2-1; the D is unclear. CDR3 size: 11 residues. The germline V and J ends were trimmed by 3 bases and 7 bases, with 4 bases remaining between them. Germline CDR1 SGHNT, CDR2 YENEEA. The CDR3 protein is CASSLKNEQFF. The DNA of the CDR3 is TGTGCCAGCAGCTTGAAAAATGAGCAGTTCTTC.

The rearrangement links TRBV20-1 to TRBJ2-1; TRBD1 agrees at 8 bases. Trimming cost V 6 bases and J 2 bases; bases outside gene matches: 3. Germline V gene lookup returns CDR1 DFQATT and CDR2 SNEGSKA (reference sequence). CDR3 length equals 13 residues. CDR3 amino acids: CSAGQVTYNEQFF. The CDR3 DNA sequence: TGCAGTGCGGGACAGGTTACCTACAATGAGCAGTTCTTC.

In this sample, this clonotype turned up many times. This chain uses TRBV9 with TRBJ2-7; TRBD2 aligns across 13 bases. CDR3 length equals 15 residues. With 3 bases clipped from V and 4 bases from J, the junction kept 4 bases outside the gene matches. The germline CDR1 and CDR2 sequences are SGDLS and YYNGEE. The CDR3 here is CASSGTSGGAYEQYF. Written as DNA, the CDR3 is TGTGCCAGCAGCGGGACTAGCGGGGGAGCGTACGAGCAGTACTTC.

This clonotype was seen only a few times. The chain employs TRBV7-9 and TRBJ1-5; weak D call: TRBD1 (5 bases). V was cut by 6 bases and J by 5 bases, with 11 bases left in between. CDR3 length: 13 amino acids. The germline V gene has CDR1 SEHNR and CDR2 FQNEAQ (reference sequence). Here the CDR3 reads CASSLDSYQPQHF. CDR3 sequence (DNA): TGTGCCAGCAGTCTCGACAGTTATCAGCCCCAGCATTTT. Using reference TRBV7-9 and TRBJ1-5 for the parts outside the CDR3, the full variable domain is DTGVSQNPRHKITKRGQNVTFRCDPISEHNRLYWYRQTLGQGPEFLTYFQNEAQLEKSRLLSDRFSAERPKGSFSTLEIQRTEQGDSAMYLCASSLDSYQPQHFGDGTRLSIL.

The rearrangement links TRBV19 to TRBJ2-1; 9 bases align to TRBD2. The germline V gene encodes CDR1 LNHDA and CDR2 SQIVND (reference sequence). The CDR3 is 15 amino acids. V lost 9 bases, J lost 4 bases, and 10 bases stayed unmatched. CDR3 sequence reads: CASGGASGKYNEQFF. In DNA, the CDR3 is TGTGCCAGCGGGGGGGCTAGCGGGAAGTACAATGAGCAGTTCTTC.

This clonotype has more than one count but fewer than ten. The chain is built from TRBV5-1 and TRBJ1-1; no clear D. Trimming pared 3 bases from V and 0 bases from J, leaving 9 bases between. The CDR3 runs to 14 residues. Per the germline V gene, CDR1 is SGHRS and CDR2 is YFSETQ. The CDR3 nucleotides read TGCGCCAGCAGCTCCGGACTTATGAACACTGAAGCTTTCTTT. Protein product: CASSSGLMNTEAFF. Variable domain in full (rest from reference TRBV5-1 and TRBJ1-1): KAGVTQTPRYLIKTRGQQVTLSCSPISGHRSVSWYQQTPGQGLQFLFEYFSETQRNKGNFPGRFSGRQFSNSRSEMNVSTLELGDSALYLCASSSGLMNTEAFFGQGTRLTVV.

This clonotype was found many times. The chain links TRBV6-5 to TRBJ2-1, with 8 nucleotides matching TRBD1. CDR3 length: 13 residues. The trim removed 6 bases at V and 7 bases at J, leaving 5 bases unmatched. Germline V gives CDR1 MNHEY, CDR2 SVGAGI. The CDR3, as DNA: TGTGCCAGCAGCCACGACAGGGGAAATGAGCAGTTCTTC. It codes for CASSHDRGNEQFF.

This clonotype was detected many times. The genes are TRBV24-1 and TRBJ2-5; no firm D call. Looked up from germline, CDR1 is KGHDR and CDR2 is SFDVKD. This CDR3 has 14 residues. V was pared by 4 bases and J by 2 bases, with 10 bases between. CDR3 protein: CATSDGPIQETQYF. The CDR3 coding sequence is TGTGCCACCAGTGACGGACCAATTCAAGAGACCCAGTACTTC.

This clonotype was observed a few times. V and J are TRBV9 and TRBJ2-3; 14 bases align to TRBD2. Germline V lookup: CDR1 SGDLS, CDR2 YYNGEE. With 3 bases clipped from V and 1 base from J, the junction kept 1 base outside the gene matches. This CDR3 spans 16 amino acids. CDR3 sequence (DNA): TGTGCCAGCAGCGCGGGACTAGCGGGGGGCACAGATACGCAGTATTTT. Protein product: CASSAGLAGGTDTQYF.

This clonotype was found a few times. This chain uses TRBV20-1 with TRBJ2-3; D might be TRBD1 (6 bases). The CDR3 runs to 14 residues. CDR1 and CDR2 from the germline V gene are DFQATT and SNEGSKA (reference sequence). V was clipped by 6 bases and J by 2 bases, with 15 bases between them. In DNA form, the CDR3 reads TGCAGTGCCCTGACAGGCGGCAACACAGATACGCAGTATTTT. Translating gives CSALTGGNTDTQYF.

The rearrangement uses TRBV2 and TRBJ1-1; a weak D match, TRBD1 (6 bases). This CDR3 is 13 amino acids long. Germline CDR1 SNHLY, CDR2 FYNNEI. V shed 4 bases and J shed 4 bases, with 10 bases lying between them. CDR3 coding DNA: TGTGCCAGCAGTGGGGGGACACTCACTGAAGCTTTCTTT. Residues: CASSGGTLTEAFF.

The rearrangement joins TRBV5-1 to TRBJ1-1; 7 bases fit TRBD1. Germline CDR1 is SGHRS and CDR2 is YFSETQ. J was trimmed by 4 bases and V by 6 bases; bases with no gene match: 12. This CDR3 has 15 residues. The CDR3 loop reads CASKQGTGVSTEAFF. CDR3 DNA sequence: TGCGCCAGCAAACAGGGGACGGGCGTAAGCACTGAAGCTTTCTTT.

J is TRBJ2-7 and V is TRBV7-8, with 10 bases that match TRBD2. CDR1 and CDR2 (germline): SGHVS, FQNEAQ. CDR3 size: 18 residues. V lost 3 bases to trimming and J lost 2 bases; unmatched junction nucleotides: 13. As DNA, the CDR3 is TGTGCCAGCAGCTTGGATAGCGGGAGGAATGAGTCCCCCTACGAGCAGTACTTC. This encodes CASSLDSGRNESPYEQYF.

This clonotype has ten or more counts. This may come from a read error, since a much larger clone is one base off. V usage is TRBV5-1 and J usage is TRBJ2-7, with 7 bases aligning to TRBD1. The CDR3 runs 16 residues. Germline assignment: CDR1 SGHRS and CDR2 YFSETQ. CDR3 region: CPSSRGHRDSSYEQYF. The DNA of the CDR3 is TGCCCCAGCAGCCGTGGTCACCGGGACAGCTCCTACGAGCAGTACTTC.

A few counts support this clonotype. V and J are TRBV20-1 and TRBJ1-2; 8 nucleotides agree with TRBD1. Germline-derived CDR1 and CDR2 are DFQATT and SNEGSKA (reference sequence). CDR3 length equals 12 residues. With 6 bases clipped from V and 3 bases from J, the junction kept 3 bases outside the gene matches. CDR3 nucleotides: TGCAGTGCAAAGGGACAGGACTATGGCTACACCTTC. Translating it yields CSAKGQDYGYTF.

With respect to this clonotype: Given the absence of the conserved phenylalanine or tryptophan at the CDR3 end, a read error is likely. This chain connects TRBV6-5 to TRBJ1-2; 12 bases are shared with TRBD1. Germline trimming cut 2 bases from V and 8 bases from J; bases unmatched to any gene: 6. This CDR3 spans 15 amino acids. CDR1 is MNHEY, CDR2 SVGAGI, per germline. The CDR3 loop is CASSYRGQGARGYTL. The CDR3 region has the DNA TGTGCCAGCAGTTACCGGGGACAGGGGGCGCGAGGCTACACCTTA.

This clonotype came up many times. The CDR3 DNA follows: TGTGCCAGCATCCCCCGGGGCGGGGGGGCCAACACCGGGGAGCTGTTTTTT. This gives the protein CASIPRGGGANTGELFF. This chain uses TRBV27 with TRBJ2-2; 9 nucleotides agree with TRBD2. This CDR3 has 17 residues. Losses at the gene ends were 7 bases for V and 2 bases for J; bases not matched to a gene: 11. Germline V CDR1 and CDR2: MNHEY, SMNVEV (reference sequence).

V is TRBV18 and J is TRBJ2-7; 8 positions match TRBD1. V was clipped by 3 bases and J by 9 bases; unmatched bases: 13. Germline V gene lookup returns CDR1 KGHSH and CDR2 LQKENI. The CDR3 runs to 15 residues. The CDR3 reads CASSPAGTGLVGQYF. CDR3 sequence (DNA): TGTGCCAGCTCACCGGCGGGGACAGGACTCGTCGGGCAGTACTTC.

The chain carries TRBV3-1 and TRBJ1-1; D is possibly TRBD1 (6 bases). Germline loops: CDR1 LGHDT, CDR2 YNNKEL (reference sequence). CDR3 length: 14 amino acids. V dropped 0 bases and J dropped 5 bases, with 10 bases sitting between them. As DNA, the CDR3 is TGTGCCAGCAGCCAAGATACCAGGGGAACTGAAGCTTTCTTT. Amino acids: CASSQDTRGTEAFF.

This clonotype came up a few times. The chain couples TRBV6-2 or TRBV6-3 to TRBJ1-6; D is possibly TRBD1 (6 bases). Trimming stripped 2 bases from V and 9 bases from J, with 14 bases between. This CDR3 has 15 residues. Germline CDR1 reads MNHEY; CDR2 reads SVGEGT. The CDR3 protein is CASSYDGDNGSPLHF. CDR3 sequence (DNA): TGTGCCAGCAGTTACGACGGGGACAACGGTTCACCCCTCCACTTT.